This T cell receptor beta chain emerged from a study of blood T cell repertoires in COVID-19. Clones were sequenced by immunoSEQ multiplex PCR, and TCRdb holds only the in-frame ones, with some missing. Of under 200,000 clones in the sample, 75% to 85% were seen once. The CDR3 contains 12 residues. Trimming cost V 7 bases and J 7 bases, with 13 bases left between them. CDR1 is MNHEY, CDR2 SVGEGT, per germline. The sequence derives from a woman aged 60-75 years with COVID-19, enrolled during active disease. The source material was peripheral blood. The chain employs TRBV6-2 or TRBV6-3 and TRBJ2-5; no clear D gene. The CDR3 nucleotides are TGTGCCAGCACCCCCCAAGCCCCGACCCAGTACTTC. This translates into CASTPQAPTQYF.